This TCR beta chain emerged from a study of response to subunit inactivated influenza vaccine. Turning to this clonotype: Antigen specificity is unknown.

TCRdb re-derived calls from the RT-PCR reads in MiXCR, one entry per CDR3 protein. In the table there are a few hundred thousand distinct CDR3 sequences, roughly 22% of which are singletons. Broader study findings: Each seasonal influenza vaccination, the authors suggested, recruits few new T cells.

The starting material was PBMCs from blood, obtained 21 months after vaccination. The origin of this receptor is a man between 50 and 70 years old who received an inactivated influenza vaccine.

Here the CDR3 reads CATSRDFGQTFSGANVLTF. In DNA form, the CDR3 reads TGTGCCACCAGCAGAGATTTCGGACAGACCTTCTCTGGGGCCAACGTCCTGACTTTC. The rearrangement joins TRBV15 to TRBJ2-6, with D possibly TRBD1 on 6 matching bases. With 0 bases removed from V and 0 bases from J, the gap between germline ends came to 15 bases. The CDR3 loop spans 19 amino acids. CDR1 and CDR2 from the germline V gene are LNHNV and YYDKDF (reference sequence).